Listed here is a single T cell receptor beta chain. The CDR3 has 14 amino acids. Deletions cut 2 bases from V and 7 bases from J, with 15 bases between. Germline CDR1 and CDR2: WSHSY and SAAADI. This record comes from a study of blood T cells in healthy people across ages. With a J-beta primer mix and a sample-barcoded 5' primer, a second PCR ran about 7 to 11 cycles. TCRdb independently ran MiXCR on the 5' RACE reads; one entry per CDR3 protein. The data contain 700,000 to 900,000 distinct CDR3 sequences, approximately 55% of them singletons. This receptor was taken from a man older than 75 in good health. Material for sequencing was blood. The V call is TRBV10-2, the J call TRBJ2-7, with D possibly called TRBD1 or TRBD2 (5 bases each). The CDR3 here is CASSELGSEGEQYF. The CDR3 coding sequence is TGCGCCAGCAGTGAGCTCGGCTCCGAGGGGGAGCAGTACTTC.